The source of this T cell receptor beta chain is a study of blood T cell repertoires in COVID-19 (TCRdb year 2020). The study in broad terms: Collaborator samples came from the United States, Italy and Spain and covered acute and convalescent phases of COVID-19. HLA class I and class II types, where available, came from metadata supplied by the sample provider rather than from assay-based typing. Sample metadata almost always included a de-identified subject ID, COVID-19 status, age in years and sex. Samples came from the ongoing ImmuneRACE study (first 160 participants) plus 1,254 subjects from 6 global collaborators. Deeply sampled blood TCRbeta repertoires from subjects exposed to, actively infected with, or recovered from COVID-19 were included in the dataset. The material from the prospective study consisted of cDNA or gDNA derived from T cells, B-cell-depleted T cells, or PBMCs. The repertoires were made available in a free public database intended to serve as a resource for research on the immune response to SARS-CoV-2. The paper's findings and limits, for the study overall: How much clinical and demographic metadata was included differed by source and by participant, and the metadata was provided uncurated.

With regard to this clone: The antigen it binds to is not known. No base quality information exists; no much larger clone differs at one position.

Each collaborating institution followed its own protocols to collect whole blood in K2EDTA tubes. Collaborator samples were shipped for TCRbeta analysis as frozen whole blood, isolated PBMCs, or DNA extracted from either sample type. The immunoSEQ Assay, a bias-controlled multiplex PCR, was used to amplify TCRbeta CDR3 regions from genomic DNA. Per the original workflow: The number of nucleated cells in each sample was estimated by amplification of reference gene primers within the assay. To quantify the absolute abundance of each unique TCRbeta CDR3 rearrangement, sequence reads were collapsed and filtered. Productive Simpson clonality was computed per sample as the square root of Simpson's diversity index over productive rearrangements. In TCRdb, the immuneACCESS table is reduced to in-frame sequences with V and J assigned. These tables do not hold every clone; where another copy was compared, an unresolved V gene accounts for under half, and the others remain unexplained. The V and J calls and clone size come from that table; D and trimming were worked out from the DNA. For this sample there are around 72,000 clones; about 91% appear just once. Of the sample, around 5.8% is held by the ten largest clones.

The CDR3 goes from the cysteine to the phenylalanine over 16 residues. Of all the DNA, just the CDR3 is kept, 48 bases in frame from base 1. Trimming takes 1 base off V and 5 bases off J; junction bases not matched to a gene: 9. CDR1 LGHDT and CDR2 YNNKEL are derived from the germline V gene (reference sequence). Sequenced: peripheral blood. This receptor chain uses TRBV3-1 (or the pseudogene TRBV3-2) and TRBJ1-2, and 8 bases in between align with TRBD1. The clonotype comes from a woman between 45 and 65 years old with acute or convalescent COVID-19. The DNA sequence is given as TGTGCCAGCAGCCAAGTAGGAGGGACAGGTTTATATGGCTACACCTTC. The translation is CASSQVGGTGLYGYTF.